This T cell receptor (beta chain) came from a study of cytomegalovirus exposure and HLA in healthy donors. The CDR3 spans 16 residues. CDR1 and CDR2 (germline): SGHRS, YFSETQ. Trimming at V came to 0 bases and at J to 4 bases, leaving 7 bases not matched to a gene. The PCR ran on 60 Vbeta and 13 Jbeta primers. TCRdb's copy holds only in-frame clones and misses some; the assay was immunoSEQ multiplex PCR. The table lists 130,000 to 150,000 clones, about 78% of them singletons. Sequencing used PBMCs. This chain joins TRBV5-1 and TRBJ1-2; 9 bases are a match to TRBD1. The sequence came from a man aged 35-49 years in good health and CMV-seropositive. The CDR3 DNA follows: TGCGCCAGCAGCTTGGATTCGACAGGGGGTCTCTATGGCTACACCTTC. Translating it yields CASSLDSTGGLYGYTF.